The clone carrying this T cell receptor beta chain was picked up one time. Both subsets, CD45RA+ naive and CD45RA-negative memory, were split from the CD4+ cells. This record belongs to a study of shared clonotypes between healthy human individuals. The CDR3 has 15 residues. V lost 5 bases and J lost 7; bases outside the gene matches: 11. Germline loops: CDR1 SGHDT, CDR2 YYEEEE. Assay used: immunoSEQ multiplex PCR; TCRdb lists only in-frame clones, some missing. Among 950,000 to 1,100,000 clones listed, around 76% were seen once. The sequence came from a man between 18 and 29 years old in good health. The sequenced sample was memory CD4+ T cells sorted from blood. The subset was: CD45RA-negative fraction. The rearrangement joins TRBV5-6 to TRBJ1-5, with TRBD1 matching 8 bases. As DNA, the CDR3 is TGTGCCAGCAGGAGACAGGGGATCTCGTGGCAGCCCCAGCATTTT. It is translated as CASRRQGISWQPQHF.